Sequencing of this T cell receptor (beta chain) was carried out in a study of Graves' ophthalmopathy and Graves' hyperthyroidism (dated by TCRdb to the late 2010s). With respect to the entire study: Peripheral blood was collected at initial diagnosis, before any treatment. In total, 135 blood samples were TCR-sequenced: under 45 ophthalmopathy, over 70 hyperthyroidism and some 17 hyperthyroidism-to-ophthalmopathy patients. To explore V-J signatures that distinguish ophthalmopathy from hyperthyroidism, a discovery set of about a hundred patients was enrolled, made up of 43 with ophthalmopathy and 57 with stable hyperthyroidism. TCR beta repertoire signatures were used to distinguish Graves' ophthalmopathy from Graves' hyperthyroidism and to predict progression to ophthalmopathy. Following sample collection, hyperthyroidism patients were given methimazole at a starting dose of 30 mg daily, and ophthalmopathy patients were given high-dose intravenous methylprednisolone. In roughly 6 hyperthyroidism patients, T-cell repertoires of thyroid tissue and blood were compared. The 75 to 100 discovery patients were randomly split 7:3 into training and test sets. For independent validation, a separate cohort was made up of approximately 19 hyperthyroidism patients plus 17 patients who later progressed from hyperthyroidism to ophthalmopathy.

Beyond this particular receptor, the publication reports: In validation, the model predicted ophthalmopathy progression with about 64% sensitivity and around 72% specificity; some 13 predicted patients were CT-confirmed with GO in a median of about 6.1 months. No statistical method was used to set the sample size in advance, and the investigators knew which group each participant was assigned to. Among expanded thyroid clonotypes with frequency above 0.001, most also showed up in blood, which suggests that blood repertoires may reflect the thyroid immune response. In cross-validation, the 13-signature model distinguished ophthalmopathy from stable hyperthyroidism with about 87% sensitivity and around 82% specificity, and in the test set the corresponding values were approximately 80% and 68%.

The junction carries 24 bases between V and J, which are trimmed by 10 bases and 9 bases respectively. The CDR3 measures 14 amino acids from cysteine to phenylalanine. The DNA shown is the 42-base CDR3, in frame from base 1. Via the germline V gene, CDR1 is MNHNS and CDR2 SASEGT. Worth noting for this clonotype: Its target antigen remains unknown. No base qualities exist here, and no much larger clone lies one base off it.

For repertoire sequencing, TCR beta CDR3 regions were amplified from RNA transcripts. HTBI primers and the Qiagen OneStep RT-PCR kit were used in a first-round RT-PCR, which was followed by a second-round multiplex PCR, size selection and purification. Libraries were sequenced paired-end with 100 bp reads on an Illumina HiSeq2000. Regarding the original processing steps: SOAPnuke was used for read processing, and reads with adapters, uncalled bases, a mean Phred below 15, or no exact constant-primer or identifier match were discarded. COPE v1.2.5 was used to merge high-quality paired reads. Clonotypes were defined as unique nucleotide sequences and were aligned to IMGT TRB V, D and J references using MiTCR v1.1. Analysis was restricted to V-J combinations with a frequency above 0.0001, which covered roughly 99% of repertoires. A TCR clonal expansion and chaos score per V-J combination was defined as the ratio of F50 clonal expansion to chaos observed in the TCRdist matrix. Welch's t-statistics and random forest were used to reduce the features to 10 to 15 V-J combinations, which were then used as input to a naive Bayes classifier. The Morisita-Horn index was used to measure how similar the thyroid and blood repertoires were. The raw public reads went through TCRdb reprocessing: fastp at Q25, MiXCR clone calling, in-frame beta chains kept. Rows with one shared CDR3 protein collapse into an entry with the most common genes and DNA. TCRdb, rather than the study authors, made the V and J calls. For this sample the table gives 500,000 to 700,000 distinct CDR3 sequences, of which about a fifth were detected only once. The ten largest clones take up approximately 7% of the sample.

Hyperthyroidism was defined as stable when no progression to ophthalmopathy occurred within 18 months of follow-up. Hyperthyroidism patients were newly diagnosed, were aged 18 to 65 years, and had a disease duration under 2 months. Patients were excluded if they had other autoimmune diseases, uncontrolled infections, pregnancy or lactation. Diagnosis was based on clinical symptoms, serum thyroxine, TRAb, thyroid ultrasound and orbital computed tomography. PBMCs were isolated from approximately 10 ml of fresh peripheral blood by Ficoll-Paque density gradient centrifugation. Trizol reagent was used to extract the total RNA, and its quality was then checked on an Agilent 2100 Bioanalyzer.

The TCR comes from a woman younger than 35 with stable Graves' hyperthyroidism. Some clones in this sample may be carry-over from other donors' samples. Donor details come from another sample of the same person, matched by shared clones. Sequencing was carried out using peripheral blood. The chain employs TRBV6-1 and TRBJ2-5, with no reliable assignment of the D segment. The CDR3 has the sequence CAIPKSDVVEAQYF. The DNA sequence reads TGTGCCATTCCGAAATCGGACGTAGTCGAGGCCCAGTACTTC.